Below are 20 T cell receptor beta chains sequenced from a single sample in a study of patients and donors after allogeneic stem cell transplantation. Each CDR3 protein is one row after TCRdb ran MiXCR on the RT-PCR reads. The data contain about 210,000 distinct CDR3 sequences, roughly two fifths of them singletons. Sequenced: blood, either unsorted or a sorted T cell fraction (not recorded which). These receptors came from a human donor who was either an allogeneic HSCT recipient or a stem cell or donor lymphocyte infusion donor (not recorded which). It is not recorded whose cells these are; they may come from a transplant donor.

The rearrangement joins TRBV12-3 or TRBV12-4 to TRBJ1-1; 7 bases line up with TRBD1. The V segment lost 6 bases and the J segment 4 bases; nucleotides outside the gene matches: 5. The CDR3 is 13 residues long. The CDR3 DNA follows: TGTGCCAGCAGCAACAGGGGAGGCACTGAAGCTTTCTTT. It codes for CASSNRGGTEAFF.

The gene calls are TRBV20-1 and TRBJ1-6; D may be TRBD1 (5 bases). V was clipped by 3 bases and J by 0 bases, with 12 bases between them. Per germline, CDR1 DFQATT and CDR2 SNEGSKA (reference sequence). The length of the CDR3 is 16 residues. CDR3 sequence: CSASQGTSSYNSPLHF. The CDR3, as DNA: TGCAGTGCTAGCCAGGGAACGAGCTCCTATAATTCACCCCTCCACTTT.

This chain joins TRBV20-1 and TRBJ2-3, with TRBD2 identical over 7 bases. Trimming removed 5 bases from V and 1 base from J; junction bases left unmatched: 6. The CDR3 consists of 14 residues. Germline V gene sequence: CDR1 DFQATT, CDR2 SNEGSKA (reference sequence). The CDR3 bases are TGCAGTGCTCAAAGCGGGGAGGGCACAGATACGCAGTATTTT. Its translation is CSAQSGEGTDTQYF.

In DNA, the CDR3 is TGCAGTGCTAGTGCCGGTGAGCGACATCAGCCCCAGCATTTT. Protein sequence: CSASAGERHQPQHF. The rearrangement uses TRBV20-1 and TRBJ1-5; D call uncertain. The CDR3 contains 14 residues. V shed 3 bases and J shed 5 bases, with 14 bases lying between them. Germline V gene sequence: CDR1 DFQATT, CDR2 SNEGSKA (reference sequence).

CDR3 in amino acids: CASSQGNDPRDTQYF. The CDR3 DNA follows: TGTGCCAGCAGCCAAGGAAACGACCCGAGGGATACGCAGTATTTT. The chain has TRBV3-1 and TRBJ2-3; no firm D call. The CDR3 has 15 amino acids. Germline V gene data show CDR1 as LGHDT and CDR2 as YNNKEL (reference sequence). V lost 1 base, J lost 6 bases, and 14 bases lay in between.

The chain joins TRBV18 to TRBJ2-2; 10 nucleotides line up with TRBD1. CDR1 KGHSH and CDR2 LQKENI come from the germline V gene. J gave up 4 bases and V 4 bases, and 15 bases lay outside the gene matches. The CDR3 is 19 residues long. CDR3 sequence: CASSRDRASGTGATGELFF. The CDR3 DNA follows: TGTGCCAGCTCACGGGATCGAGCCTCCGGGACAGGGGCCACCGGGGAGCTGTTTTTT.

This clonotype came up a few times. The chain carries TRBV25-1 and TRBJ1-2; D may be TRBD1 (6 bases). This CDR3 has 13 amino acids. CDR1 is MGHDK, CDR2 SYGVNS, per germline. V dropped 0 bases and J dropped 7 bases, with 9 bases sitting between them. CDR3 in DNA: TGTGCCAGCAGTGAATATACAGGGCCTGGCTACACCTTC. This translates into CASSEYTGPGYTF.

The chain couples TRBV20-1 to TRBJ1-3, with a weak D call TRBD1 (6 bases). CDR1 and CDR2 from the germline V gene are DFQATT and SNEGSKA (reference sequence). V lost 3 bases and J 1 base, leaving 10 bases between the germline ends. CDR3 size: 14 residues. The DNA for the CDR3 is TGCAGTGCTAGGCAGGGGTTTTCTGGAAACACCATATATTTT. It translates to CSARQGFSGNTIYF.

This clonotype was counted a few times. The V and J genes are TRBV6-5 and TRBJ1-3; D possibly corresponds to TRBD1 (6 bases). Trimming removed 6 bases from V and 0 bases from J, with 12 bases in between. There are 15 residues in the CDR3. The germline V gene has CDR1 MNHEY and CDR2 SVGAGI. This CDR3 is CASRKGGFSGNTIYF. The CDR3 DNA is TGTGCCAGCAGGAAGGGGGGTTTCTCTGGAAACACCATATATTTT.

The chain is built from TRBV18 and TRBJ1-2; 8 bases map to TRBD1. This CDR3 spans 15 amino acids. J gave up 4 bases and V 3 bases, and 7 bases lay outside the gene matches. CDR1 and CDR2 from the germline V gene are KGHSH and LQKENI. CDR3 in DNA: TGTGCCAGCTCACCGGACAGGGACTTTGGCTATGGCTACACCTTC. Residues: CASSPDRDFGYGYTF.

The V call is TRBV20-1, the J call TRBJ2-7, with TRBD2 matching 11 bases. The V and J ends lost 3 bases and 3 bases, in that order; junction bases with no gene match: 4. CDR1 is DFQATT, CDR2 SNEGSKA, per germline (reference sequence). The CDR3 contains 14 residues. The CDR3 nucleotides are TGCAGTGCTAGGGGCGGACTAGCGGGCTACGAGCAGTACTTC. The encoded protein is CSARGGLAGYEQYF.

This clonotype was counted only a few times. The chain's CDR3 is CASSGDSSGNTIYF. The CDR3 DNA sequence: TGCGCCAGCAGCGGGGACTCCTCTGGAAACACCATATATTTT. This sequence joins TRBV5-1 and TRBJ1-3, with a possible D match to TRBD1 (5 bases). Germline CDR1 and CDR2: SGHRS and YFSETQ. This CDR3 region has 14 residues. The germline V and J ends were trimmed by 4 bases and 0 bases, with 8 bases remaining between them. The full variable domain, in which reference TRBV5-1 and TRBJ1-3 provide the parts outside the CDR3, is KAGVTQTPRYLIKTRGQQVTLSCSPISGHRSVSWYQQTPGQGLQFLFEYFSETQRNKGNFPGRFSGRQFSNSRSEMNVSTLELGDSALYLCASSGDSSGNTIYFGEGSWLTVV.

This clonotype was picked up a small number of times. The chain recombines TRBV9 with TRBJ1-1; D gene unclear. V lost 4 bases and J 1 base, leaving 14 bases between the germline ends. Germline CDR1 SGDLS, CDR2 YYNGEE. The CDR3 covers 15 residues. The CDR3 nucleotides are TGTGCCAGCAGCCCAGAGCCGCAGCAGAACACTGAAGCTTTCTTT. This translates into CASSPEPQQNTEAFF.

The CDR3 region has the DNA TGCGCCAGCAGCTTTAGGGGGGTTTTGGAATCCTACAATGAGCAGTTCTTC. It translates to CASSFRGVLESYNEQFF. The V and J genes are TRBV5-1 and TRBJ2-1; D assignment may be TRBD1 or TRBD2 (6 bases each). Trimming shortened V by 2 bases and J by 1 base, and 16 bases separated the two germline ends. CDR1 and CDR2 (germline): SGHRS, YFSETQ. The CDR3 sequence is 17 residues long.

The table lists this clonotype with a few counts. V gene TRBV7-8 combines with J gene TRBJ2-1, with 7 bases matching TRBD2. This CDR3 is built from 18 residues. V gave up 7 bases and J gave up 0 bases; unmatched junction bases: 15. Germline values: CDR1 SGHVS, CDR2 FQNEAQ. This CDR3 reads CASILRVAAGSSYNEQFF. The CDR3 nucleotides are TGTGCCAGCATCCTAAGAGTGGCAGCGGGGAGCTCCTACAATGAGCAGTTCTTC.

This chain connects TRBV12-3 or TRBV12-4 to TRBJ2-7; D unclear. The germline V and J ends were trimmed by 6 bases and 5 bases, with 11 bases remaining between them. The CDR3 is made up of 12 amino acids. The CDR3 sequence is CASSFMANEQYF. In DNA, the CDR3 is TGTGCCAGCAGCTTCATGGCTAACGAGCAGTACTTC.

The V call is TRBV6-5, the J call TRBJ2-3; weak D call: TRBD1 (6 bases). Trimming removed 6 bases from V and 1 base from J, with 8 bases in between. Germline V lookup: CDR1 MNHEY, CDR2 SVGAGI. CDR3 length equals 13 residues. The CDR3 DNA follows: TGTGCCAGCAGATGGACAGGCACAGATACGCAGTATTTT. It translates to CASRWTGTDTQYF.

This clonotype has only one observation. The chain recombines TRBV27 with TRBJ2-1, with 8 nucleotides matching TRBD2. Germline-derived CDR1 and CDR2 are MNHEY and SMNVEV (reference sequence). Unmatched junction bases numbered 8, after V lost 8 bases and J lost 5 bases. CDR3 length: 14 amino acids. CDR3 loop: CASGPSTSDNEQFF. The CDR3, as DNA: TGTGCCAGCGGCCCCTCGACTAGCGACAATGAGCAGTTCTTC.

The DNA of the CDR3 is TGTGCCAGCTCACCCGGGGAAATTAACAATCAGCCCCAGCATTTT. Encoded protein: CASSPGEINNQPQHF. This chain connects TRBV7-9 to TRBJ1-5; D unresolved. V was shortened by 8 bases and J by 3 bases, with 17 bases between the two germline ends. From germline, CDR1 is SEHNR and CDR2 FQNEAQ (reference sequence). The CDR3 has 15 amino acids.

The table lists this clonotype with a few counts. V is TRBV3-1 and J is TRBJ1-2; D remains unclear. V lost 5 bases, J lost 10 bases, and 14 bases lay in between. Per the germline V gene, CDR1 is LGHDT and CDR2 is YNNKEL (reference sequence). This CDR3 has 12 amino acids. The CDR3 coding sequence is TGTGCCAGCAGCACCAGACAAGCCATCTACACCTTC. The encoded protein is CASSTRQAIYTF.